A single sample is the source of the 18 T cell receptor beta chains below, sequenced in a study of T cells after yellow fever vaccination. Each CDR3 protein is one row after TCRdb ran MiXCR on the 5' RACE reads. Of about 630,000 distinct CDR3 sequences in the sample, around an eighth were seen once. The material was PBMCs, obtained on the day of the yellow fever booster vaccination. The receptors here all came from a man aged 25-45 years who received the YFV17D yellow fever vaccine.

This clonotype was detected ten times or more. This chain uses TRBV6-2 or TRBV6-3 with TRBJ1-2; D unclear. The CDR3 extends over 12 amino acids. With 6 bases removed from V and 3 bases from J, the gap between germline ends came to 8 bases. In germline, CDR1 is MNHEY, CDR2 SVGEGT. This CDR3 reads CASRQLYYGYTF. In DNA, the CDR3 is TGTGCCAGCAGACAGCTTTACTATGGCTACACCTTC.

The chain is built from TRBV20-1 and TRBJ2-5; unclear D gene. The CDR3 runs 11 residues. The V end lost 4 bases, the J end lost 5 bases, and 8 bases lay between the germline ends. Germline CDR1 DFQATT, CDR2 SNEGSKA (reference sequence). CDR3 in amino acids: CSAKKWETQYF. The CDR3 coding sequence is TGCAGTGCTAAGAAGTGGGAGACCCAGTACTTC.

This clonotype was picked up a small number of times. The chain has TRBV7-8 and TRBJ2-2; the D gene is possibly TRBD1 (8 bases). The CDR3 has 14 residues. V gave up 7 bases and J gave up 6 bases, with 15 bases separating them. Germline CDR1 is SGHVS and CDR2 is FQNEAQ. The CDR3 DNA reads TGTGCCAGCATCGAACAGGGGGGGTCCGGGGAGCTGTTTTTT. It is translated as CASIEQGGSGELFF.

The CDR3: CASSLDTEYYGYTF. The CDR3 DNA reads TGCGCCAGCAGCTTGGACACCGAATACTATGGCTACACCTTC. The chain employs TRBV5-1 and TRBJ1-2; D gene ambiguous. The V and J ends lost 0 bases and 3 bases respectively, with 9 bases between them. Per the germline V gene, CDR1 is SGHRS and CDR2 is YFSETQ. CDR3 length: 14 amino acids. The entire variable domain, with the rest obtained from reference TRBV5-1 and TRBJ1-2, is as follows: KAGVTQTPRYLIKTRGQQVTLSCSPISGHRSVSWYQQTPGQGLQFLFEYFSETQRNKGNFPGRFSGRQFSNSRSEMNVSTLELGDSALYLCASSLDTEYYGYTFGSGTRLTVV.

J is TRBJ2-7 and V is TRBV28; D gene unclear. Germline lookup yields CDR1 MDHEN and CDR2 SYDVKM. The CDR3 is 12 amino acids. The V gene lost 8 bases and the J gene lost 0 bases, with 8 bases spanning the gap. The DNA of the CDR3 is TGTGCCAGCCGGAAAGCCTCCTACGAGCAGTACTTC. This encodes CASRKASYEQYF.

The sample holds a few counts of this clonotype. The V gene is TRBV10-3, the J gene TRBJ2-6; D is unresolved. CDR1 ENHRY and CDR2 SYGVKD come from the germline V gene. The CDR3 sequence is 15 residues long. Trimming stripped 8 bases from V and 2 bases from J, with 13 bases between. CDR3 sequence: CAIQSNNAGANVLTF. The CDR3 DNA reads TGTGCCATCCAGTCTAACAATGCTGGGGCCAACGTCCTGACTTTC.

This clonotype was counted only a few times. This chain links TRBV29-1 with TRBJ1-1; a weak D match, TRBD1 (6 bases). The germline V gene has CDR1 SQVTM and CDR2 ANQGSEA. Trimming removed 4 bases at V and 0 bases at J, with 12 bases between. The CDR3 totals 14 residues. This CDR3 reads CSVAAGDLNTEAFF. CDR3 DNA: TGCAGCGTTGCGGCAGGGGATCTGAACACTGAAGCTTTCTTT.

The rearrangement uses TRBV3-1 and TRBJ1-1; weak D call: TRBD1 (6 bases). V was trimmed by 8 bases and J by 2 bases, leaving 15 bases between them. Per the germline V gene, CDR1 is LGHDT and CDR2 is YNNKEL (reference sequence). This CDR3 comprises 14 residues. The CDR3 DNA reads TGTGCCAGCGGATCGGGGGCCGGAAACACTGAAGCTTTCTTT. As protein: CASGSGAGNTEAFF.

In this sample, this clonotype turned up many times. This sequence joins TRBV29-1 and TRBJ2-2; TRBD2 is a possible D gene (7 bases). The germline V gene has CDR1 SQVTM and CDR2 ANQGSEA. The V end was cut by 1 base, the J end by 6 bases, with 21 bases between. CDR3 length: 17 amino acids. CDR3 coding DNA: TGCAGCGTTGAAGGACCCTTGGGGGGGCCAGATTCCGGGGAGCTGTTTTTT. This encodes CSVEGPLGGPDSGELFF.

This clonotype was seen ten or more times. The CDR3 DNA is TGTGCCAGCAGTCGCCCGCCGCAAGAGACCCAGTACTTC. Residues: CASSRPPQETQYF. J is TRBJ2-5 and V is TRBV12-3 or TRBV12-4; D is unresolved. Trimming took 5 bases from V and 2 from J, leaving 9 bases between them. This CDR3 is built from 13 residues.

This clonotype occurred many times. This chain connects TRBV6-5 to TRBJ2-5; no reliable D call. Trimming left V 0 bases short and J 4 bases short, with 9 bases between. CDR3 length: 14 amino acids. Per the germline V gene, CDR1 is MNHEY and CDR2 is SVGAGI. DNA for the CDR3: TGTGCCAGCAGTTACTCGCTGGGCCCAGAGACCCAGTACTTC. Translating it yields CASSYSLGPETQYF.

This sequence joins TRBV5-1 and TRBJ2-7; 8 nucleotides line up with TRBD2. Per germline, CDR1 SGHRS and CDR2 YFSETQ. CDR3 length: 15 residues. V was clipped by 2 bases and J by 3 bases; unmatched bases: 7. The CDR3 sequence: CASSFGGDTNYEQYF. As DNA, the CDR3 is TGCGCCAGCAGCTTCGGGGGGGACACAAACTACGAGCAGTACTTC.

This clonotype has a handful of counts. The genes are TRBV27 and TRBJ2-3; tentatively, D is TRBD2 (7 bases). This CDR3 comprises 15 residues. Germline V CDR1 and CDR2: MNHEY, SMNVEV (reference sequence). Trimming shortened V by 7 bases and J by 3 bases, and 17 bases separated the two germline ends. CDR3 DNA: TGTGCCAGCACCGAGGGTGGGAGGGGGACAGATACGCAGTATTTT. Encoded protein: CASTEGGRGTDTQYF.

This chain links TRBV10-3 with TRBJ1-2; TRBD1 is a possible D gene (5 bases). Germline V lookup: CDR1 ENHRY, CDR2 SYGVKD. Trimming took 4 bases from V and 8 from J, leaving 23 bases between them. The CDR3 is 16 amino acids. CDR3: CAISVGAEPSLGGYTF. The CDR3 nucleotides are TGTGCCATCAGTGTTGGGGCAGAACCATCCCTGGGAGGCTACACCTTC.

This clonotype was picked up many times. The chain joins TRBV12-3 or TRBV12-4 to TRBJ2-5, with D perhaps TRBD2 (6 bases). There are 13 residues in the CDR3. V dropped 7 bases and J dropped 7 bases, with 16 bases sitting between them. This CDR3 is CASNQGFGGTQYF. The DNA of the CDR3 is TGTGCCAGCAACCAGGGTTTCGGGGGGACCCAGTACTTC.

The V gene is TRBV20-1, the J gene TRBJ2-2; D ambiguous. Germline V gene sequence: CDR1 DFQATT, CDR2 SNEGSKA (reference sequence). The CDR3 has 11 residues. Trimming removed 6 bases from V and 6 bases from J, with 8 bases in between. CDR3 protein: CSAHRSGELFF. The CDR3 nucleotides are TGCAGTGCCCACAGATCCGGGGAGCTGTTTTTT.

This clonotype was recorded a few times. V gene TRBV20-1 combines with J gene TRBJ1-4, with D tentatively TRBD1 (5 bases). The CDR3 length is 13 residues. Trimming removed 6 bases at V and 8 bases at J, with 16 bases between. Germline lookup yields CDR1 DFQATT and CDR2 SNEGSKA (reference sequence). In nucleotides, the CDR3 is TGCAGTGCGGACCCGGGGGTAGGCGAAAAACTGTTTTTT. Amino acid sequence: CSADPGVGEKLFF.

This clonotype was picked up a small number of times. The gene calls are TRBV7-2 and TRBJ2-3, with a weak D call TRBD2 (9 bases). The germline V gene has CDR1 SGHTA and CDR2 FQGNSA. The CDR3 has 17 amino acids. The ends were cut back, 5 bases at V and 5 bases at J, with 23 bases in the middle. The CDR3 region is CASSTRGGAGGKDTQYF. The CDR3 nucleotides are TGTGCCAGCAGCACGCGCGGGGGGGCAGGGGGCAAAGATACGCAGTATTTT.